The 30 T cell receptor beta chains below come from one sample, sequenced in a study of blood T cells in healthy people across ages. Primed by a sample-barcoded 5' primer and a J-beta primer mix, a second PCR proceeded for 7 to 11 cycles. TCRdb fed the 5' RACE reads into MiXCR, producing one record per CDR3 protein. The sample lists about 780,000 distinct CDR3 sequences, around 24% occurring once. The data were also submitted as part of a second study, on T cells of mothers and their children.

The source material was blood. The source is a boy under 18 in good health.

This clonotype was detected a few times. V and J are TRBV18 and TRBJ2-5, with a weak D call TRBD1 (6 bases). The CDR3 is 14 residues long. The germline CDR1 and CDR2 sequences are KGHSH and LQKENI. Trimming left V 3 bases short and J 3 bases short, with 11 bases between. The CDR3 protein is CASSPSAGEETQYF. The CDR3, as DNA: TGTGCCAGCTCACCGTCGGCAGGGGAAGAGACCCAGTACTTC. Combining the CDR3 with reference TRBV18 and TRBJ2-5 gives the whole variable domain NAGVMQNPRHLVRRRGQEARLRCSPMKGHSHVYWYRQLPEEGLKFMVYLQKENIIDESGMPKERFSAEFPKEGPSILRIQQVVRGDSAAYFCASSPSAGEETQYFGPGTRLLVL.

This clonotype was detected only a few times. The chain has TRBV29-1 and TRBJ2-5; D gene uncertain. Trimming cost V 4 bases and J 1 base, with 13 bases left between them. The CDR3 loop spans 14 amino acids. CDR1 SQVTM and CDR2 ANQGSEA come from the germline V gene. Here the CDR3 DNA reads TGCAGCGTTGGGGAACAGATGGCCCAAGAGACCCAGTACTTC. Translating it yields CSVGEQMAQETQYF.

A word on this clonotype: The junction and the germline gene differ at one end; a read error may be behind it. The V gene is TRBV5-5, the J gene TRBJ2-1; weak D call: TRBD2 (7 bases). The CDR3 sequence is 16 residues long. From germline, CDR1 is SGHKS and CDR2 YYEKEE (reference sequence). The CDR3 protein is CASSTGDRGGYNEQFF. The CDR3 bases are TGCGCCAGCAGCACCGGGGATAGGGGGGGCTACAATGAGCAGTTCTTC.

A few counts support this clonotype. The V and J genes are TRBV5-1 and TRBJ2-7; D not certain. Germline V gives CDR1 SGHRS, CDR2 YFSETQ. Trimming pared 0 bases from V and 3 bases from J, leaving 13 bases between. This CDR3 is built from 15 residues. In DNA form, the CDR3 reads TGCGCCAGCAGCTTGGCGTCTGGACGGTACTACGAGCAGTACTTC. Translating it yields CASSLASGRYYEQYF.

The table lists this clonotype with a few counts. The chain recombines TRBV5-1 with TRBJ2-3; no clear D gene. This CDR3 contains 13 residues. V was cut by 4 bases and J by 1 base, with 7 bases left in between. The V gene's germline CDR1 is SGHRS and CDR2 YFSETQ. The DNA of the CDR3 is TGCGCCAGCAGCCGTCGGCGCACAGATACGCAGTATTTT. Encoded protein: CASSRRRTDTQYF.

This chain connects TRBV30 to TRBJ2-5, with 15 nucleotides matching TRBD2. Per germline, CDR1 GTSNPN and CDR2 SVGIG (reference sequence). The V and J ends lost 1 base and 4 bases, in that order; junction bases with no gene match: 4. This CDR3 contains 16 residues. DNA for the CDR3: TGTGCCTGGAGTGCCGGACTAGCGGGGGGGCCAGAGACCCAGTACTTC. The encoded protein is CAWSAGLAGGPETQYF.

The count of this clonotype is one. An end of the junction does not agree with germline; a read error may underlie this. The rearrangement links TRBV30 to TRBJ2-3; 9 nucleotides line up with TRBD2. Germline lookup yields CDR1 GTSNPN and CDR2 SVGIG (reference sequence). The CDR3 is 15 residues long. DNA of the CDR3: TGTGCCCGGAGTGGTAGCGGGAGCAGCACAGATACGCAGTATTTT. It translates to CARSGSGSSTDTQYF.

The chain joins TRBV6-5 to TRBJ1-1; the match to TRBD1 covers 9 bases. Per the germline V gene, CDR1 is MNHEY and CDR2 is SVGAGI. The CDR3 loop spans 15 amino acids. The ends lost 6 bases at V and 4 bases at J; junction bases unmatched: 9. CDR3 bases: TGTGCCAGCAGACAGTACAGGGGGCGCGGCACTGAAGCTTTCTTT. Protein: CASRQYRGRGTEAFF.

Only a few counts were recorded for this clonotype. This chain uses TRBV29-1 with TRBJ2-6; 10 positions agree with TRBD1. The V gene end was trimmed by 7 bases and the J gene end by 1 base; junction bases not matched to a gene: 13. This CDR3 contains 18 residues. CDR1 SQVTM and CDR2 ANQGSEA come from the germline V gene. In nucleotides, the CDR3 is TGCAGCGGCTACACCCGGGACAGGGGCAATTCTGGGGCCAACGTCCTGACTTTC. Translation gives CSGYTRDRGNSGANVLTF.

The chain joins TRBV6-5 to TRBJ2-7; TRBD2 agrees at 11 bases. The CDR3 has 16 amino acids. Losses at the gene ends were 0 bases for V and 4 bases for J; bases not matched to a gene: 5. CDR1 and CDR2 (germline): MNHEY, SVGAGI. In DNA, the CDR3 is TGTGCCAGCAGTTACTCGGTAGCGGGGGGGCAATACGAGCAGTACTTC. It is translated as CASSYSVAGGQYEQYF.

The rearrangement joins TRBV12-5 to TRBJ2-1; TRBD1 aligns across 9 bases. The J call may be in error: the DNA end matches TRBJ2-7 better. In germline, CDR1 is LGHNT, CDR2 FRNRAP. This CDR3 comprises 14 residues. CDR3 region: CASGGTGGIYEQYF. In DNA, the CDR3 is TGTGCTAGTGGCGGAACAGGGGGCATCTACGAGCAGTACTTC.

Note on this clonotype: At one end the junction does not follow the germline gene, possibly because of a read error. This chain joins TRBV7-9 and TRBJ1-2; 7 nucleotides agree with TRBD1. The CDR3 spans 13 residues. Germline lookup yields CDR1 SEHNR and CDR2 FQNEAQ (reference sequence). DNA for the CDR3: TGTTCCAGCAGCTTAGAACAGGGGTATGGCTACACCTTC. This sequence encodes CSSSLEQGYGYTF.

V usage is TRBV28 and J usage is TRBJ2-5; D unresolved. Trimming removed 0 bases from V and 1 base from J, with 6 bases in between. The CDR3 consists of 14 residues. Looked up from germline, CDR1 is MDHEN and CDR2 is SYDVKM. The CDR3 sequence is CASSLWSSQETQYF. The CDR3 coding sequence is TGTGCCAGCAGTTTATGGTCGAGCCAAGAGACCCAGTACTTC.

The chain carries TRBV10-2 and TRBJ2-6; weak D call: TRBD2 (5 bases). Germline lookup yields CDR1 WSHSY and CDR2 SAAADI. This CDR3 contains 15 residues. Trimming pared 8 bases from V and 0 bases from J, leaving 11 bases between. CDR3 coding DNA: TGCGCCAGCGGGAGCAGGCCCTCTGGGGCCAACGTCCTGACTTTC. This translates into CASGSRPSGANVLTF.

The V gene is TRBV6-5, the J gene TRBJ2-5, with D possibly matching TRBD2 (6 bases). V was trimmed by 1 base and J by 2 bases, leaving 14 bases between them. The CDR3 consists of 16 residues. Germline V gene data show CDR1 as MNHEY and CDR2 as SVGAGI. The CDR3 region has the DNA TGTGCCAGCAGTTACTGGGCGGGGACGCCTCAAGAGACCCAGTACTTC. Protein product: CASSYWAGTPQETQYF.

A few counts support this clonotype. The chain joins TRBV5-1 to TRBJ2-2; D gene unclear. Germline CDR1 SGHRS, CDR2 YFSETQ. CDR3 length equals 14 residues. V dropped 3 bases and J dropped 3 bases, with 9 bases sitting between them. The CDR3: CASSSGWDTGELFF. The CDR3 DNA sequence: TGCGCCAGCAGCTCGGGTTGGGACACCGGGGAGCTGTTTTTT.

This clonotype has a handful of counts. The chain is built from TRBV4-2 and TRBJ2-5; D is possibly TRBD2 (6 bases). CDR3 length: 15 amino acids. V lost 1 base to trimming and J lost 5 bases, with 14 bases between them. From germline, CDR1 is LGHNA and CDR2 YNFKEQ. This chain's CDR3 is CASSQGPGLKETQYF. CDR3 sequence (DNA): TGTGCCAGCAGCCAAGGACCGGGACTCAAGGAGACCCAGTACTTC.

This clonotype was observed a few times. The rearrangement links TRBV6-2 or TRBV6-3 to TRBJ1-5; the D is unclear. Deletions cut 2 bases from V and 5 bases from J, with 7 bases between. Germline V gives CDR1 MNHEY, CDR2 SVGEGT. The CDR3 is 13 amino acids. This CDR3 reads CASSYPLHQPQHF. In nucleotides, the CDR3 is TGTGCCAGCAGTTACCCTCTCCATCAGCCCCAGCATTTT.

This clonotype showed up just a few times. The DNA of the CDR3 is TGTGCCAGCAGCCAGTTAATAGGACCAAAAGAGCAGTACTTC. As protein: CASSQLIGPKEQYF. The J gene is TRBJ2-7, the V gene TRBV4-2; D is undetermined. V was shortened by 3 bases and J by 7 bases, with 16 bases between the two germline ends. Germline V lookup: CDR1 LGHNA, CDR2 YNFKEQ. The length of the CDR3 is 14 residues.

The rearrangement uses TRBV6-6 and TRBJ1-1; unclear D gene. The CDR3 runs 12 residues. V shed 8 bases and J shed 1 base, with 8 bases lying between them. Germline V gene lookup returns CDR1 MNHNY and CDR2 SVGAGI (reference sequence). The CDR3 region is CASVWGNTEAFF. The CDR3 DNA reads TGTGCCAGCGTCTGGGGGAACACTGAAGCTTTCTTT.

This clonotype has just a few counts. DNA for the CDR3: TGTGCCAGCAGCCGCGACGGGGGGCGCGACTATGGCTACACCTTC. It specifies CASSRDGGRDYGYTF. The rearrangement links TRBV5-6 to TRBJ1-2; D perhaps matches TRBD1 (6 bases). The length of the CDR3 is 15 residues. CDR1 and CDR2 from the germline V gene are SGHDT and YYEEEE. V was shortened by 4 bases and J by 3 bases, with 16 bases between the two germline ends. The variable domain in full, with the rest retrieved from reference TRBV5-6 and TRBJ1-2, is DAGVTQSPTHLIKTRGQQVTLRCSPKSGHDTVSWYQQALGQGPQFIFQYYEEEERQRGNFPDRFSGHQFPNYSSELNVNALLLGDSALYLCASSRDGGRDYGYTFGSGTRLTVV.

This clonotype has just a few counts. The chain uses TRBV4-1 and TRBJ1-5; TRBD1 agrees at 9 bases. The CDR3 covers 16 residues. Germline V gene sequence: CDR1 MGHRA, CDR2 YSYEKL. With 0 bases clipped from V and 1 base from J, the junction kept 1 base outside the gene matches. CDR3 in amino acids: CASSQDTGGSNQPQHF. CDR3 sequence (DNA): TGCGCCAGCAGCCAAGATACAGGGGGCAGCAATCAGCCCCAGCATTTT.

The V and J genes are TRBV4-2 and TRBJ2-3; D unclear. CDR1 is LGHNA, CDR2 YNFKEQ, per germline. The CDR3 has 14 residues. V shed 0 bases and J shed 4 bases, with 8 bases lying between them. CDR3 in DNA: TGTGCCAGCAGCCAAGACCCAGCGCCAGATACGCAGTATTTT. Protein product: CASSQDPAPDTQYF.

This chain links TRBV12-3 or TRBV12-4 with TRBJ2-5, with D possibly matching TRBD2 (5 bases). The ends were cut back, 1 base at V and 2 bases at J, with 14 bases in the middle. The CDR3 length is 16 residues. CDR3 sequence (DNA): TGTGCCAGCAGTTTAGGGGCGGGCGCTTGGCAAGAGACCCAGTACTTC. As protein: CASSLGAGAWQETQYF.

The chain employs TRBV29-1 and TRBJ2-5; no definite D call. The germline CDR1 and CDR2 sequences are SQVTM and ANQGSEA. The CDR3 sequence is 11 residues long. Trimming left V 3 bases short and J 4 bases short, with 6 bases between. The chain's CDR3 is CSVDPGETQYF. CDR3 coding DNA: TGCAGCGTTGATCCCGGAGAGACCCAGTACTTC.

This clonotype was counted a few times. The gene calls are TRBV19 and TRBJ2-5; maybe TRBD1 (6 bases). The germline V and J ends were trimmed by 3 bases and 1 base, with 18 bases remaining between them. The CDR3 is 17 amino acids. CDR1 is LNHDA and CDR2 is SQIVND in the germline V gene (reference sequence). The CDR3 loop reads CASSIPSSGTIQETQYF. The CDR3 nucleotides are TGTGCCAGTAGTATCCCTTCCTCCGGGACAATCCAAGAGACCCAGTACTTC.

The chain recombines TRBV29-1 with TRBJ1-2; D remains unclear. The CDR3 is made up of 12 amino acids. In germline, CDR1 is SQVTM, CDR2 ANQGSEA. Between the trimmed V and J ends, which lost 6 bases and 7 bases, there was a span of 15 bases. CDR3 amino acids: CSVEEGRSGYTF. CDR3 nucleotides: TGCAGCGTCGAGGAGGGTAGGAGTGGCTACACCTTC.

In its sample, this clonotype was seen many times. The chain is built from TRBV12-3 or TRBV12-4 and TRBJ2-5; the D is unclear. The V end was cut by 6 bases, the J end by 4 bases, with 12 bases between. The CDR3 extends over 13 amino acids. This chain's CDR3 is CASSLSRGETQYF. The CDR3 region has the DNA TGTGCCAGCAGCTTATCCCGCGGAGAGACCCAGTACTTC.

This clonotype was counted only a few times. This sequence joins TRBV2 and TRBJ2-1; D is possibly TRBD2 (6 bases). The germline V and J ends were trimmed by 7 bases and 2 bases, with 9 bases remaining between them. The germline CDR1 and CDR2 sequences are SNHLY and FYNNEI. The CDR3 runs 13 residues. The CDR3, as DNA: TGTGCCAGCAAAACGGGGGCCTACAATGAGCAGTTCTTC. Translation: CASKTGAYNEQFF.

Only a few counts were recorded for this clonotype. The chain employs TRBV28 and TRBJ1-4; no reliable D call. Trimming removed 1 base from V and 4 bases from J, with 10 bases in between. There are 15 residues in the CDR3. Germline V CDR1 and CDR2: MDHEN, SYDVKM. The CDR3 bases are TGTGCCAGCAGTTTATCGGGCAGGCTTAATGAAAAACTGTTTTTT. It specifies CASSLSGRLNEKLFF.